This is a list of T cell receptor beta chains from one sample in a study of T-cell reconstitution after alpha-beta-depleted transplantation in children. One entry per CDR3 protein, called by TCRdb with MiXCR from the PCR reads. The sample lists 500,000 to 750,000 distinct CDR3 sequences, 27% seen once, with 35% to 40% in the top ten. The sequenced sample was PBMCs, obtained before TCRalphabeta/CD19-depleted stem cell transplant. These receptors all stem from a boy younger than two with Wiskott-Aldrich syndrome, due to receive a stem cell transplant. Each CDR3 is given with its conserved first and last residue. The D gene is left open where the match is weak. Expanded clones get a size class; other rows say once, few or many, or leave the size out.

d_call,j_call,clone_size,v_call,cdr3_nt,cdr3_aa
-,TRBJ2-5,-,TRBV7-2,TGTGCCAGCAGCCCCCGACTAGGAGAGACCCAGTACTTC,CASSPRLGETQYF
TRBD1,TRBJ2-1,few,TRBV6-1,TGTGCCAGCAGTGCTGACAGGGCTTTTGAGCAGTTCTTC,CASSADRAFEQFF
-,TRBJ2-1,-,TRBV5-1,TGCGCCAGCAGCTTAACCGACAGACACAATGAGCAGTTCTTC,CASSLTDRHNEQFF
TRBD2,TRBJ2-3,few,TRBV20-1,TGCAGTGACCGACTAGCGGGAGGGTCTGATACGCAGTATTTT,CSDRLAGGSDTQYF
TRBD1,TRBJ2-2,-,TRBV27,TGTGCCAGCAGTTTATATACAGGGGGCAGAGACACCGGGGAGCTGTTTTTT,CASSLYTGGRDTGELFF
-,TRBJ2-7,few,TRBV6-5,TGTGCCAGCAGTTACTCGAGTATCGGGATAAACTCCTACGAGCAGTACTTC,CASSYSSIGINSYEQYF
-,TRBJ2-7,few,TRBV3-1,TGTGCCAGCAGCCAAGTAGAGGCCTACGAGCAGTACTTC,CASSQVEAYEQYF
-,TRBJ1-1,-,TRBV19,TGTGCCAGTAGTATTTCCGGGGTTGGCACTGAAGCTTTCTTT,CASSISGVGTEAFF
-,TRBJ1-5,-,TRBV20-1,TGCAGTGCCCAATTACTAACCGAGGATAGCAATCAGCCCCAGCATTTT,CSAQLLTEDSNQPQHF
-,TRBJ2-7,few,TRBV20-1,TGCAGTGCCAGGGCAGGGTCCTACGAGCAGTACTTC,CSARAGSYEQYF
-,TRBJ2-1,-,TRBV28,TGTGCCAGCAGTACCATTACCGGGAGCAGTTACAATGAGCAGTTCTTC,CASSTITGSSYNEQFF
TRBD2,TRBJ2-4,-,TRBV7-2,TGTGCCAGCAGCGGAGGTACTAGCGAAGTAGCCAAAAACATTCAGTACTTC,CASSGGTSEVAKNIQYF
TRBD2,TRBJ2-1,-,TRBV15,TGTGCCACCAGCAGAGGGAGGAGCGGGATGAGCTCCTACAATGAGCAGTTCTTC,CATSRGRSGMSSYNEQFF
-,TRBJ2-2,few,TRBV7-9,TGTGCCAGCAGCTCCCCCTGGGGGATCGGCACCGGGGAGCTGTTTTTT,CASSSPWGIGTGELFF
-,TRBJ2-7,few,TRBV7-2,TGTGCCAGCAGCTTAGAACTATCCTACGAGCAGTACTTC,CASSLELSYEQYF
TRBD2,TRBJ2-3,few,TRBV5-1,TGCGCCAGCAGCTTTAGCGGGAGGAACACAGATACGCAGTATTTT,CASSFSGRNTDTQYF
TRBD1,TRBJ1-6,-,TRBV15,TGTGCCACCAGCAGGGGACAGGGAGGCAGTAATTCACCCCTCCACTTT,CATSRGQGGSNSPLHF
TRBD2,TRBJ2-5,few,TRBV4-1,TGCGCCAGCAGCCAGAATAGCGGGATGGCTTTCGGGGCCCAGTACTTC,CASSQNSGMAFGAQYF
-,TRBJ1-4,-,TRBV6-1,TGTGCCAGCAGCCTAGACGGCCGTAATGAAAAACTGTTTTTT,CASSLDGRNEKLFF
-,TRBJ2-7,-,TRBV3-1,TGTGCCAGCAGCCAAGTCGGCAGCCCCTACGAGCAGTACTTC,CASSQVGSPYEQYF
-,TRBJ2-1,-,TRBV20-1,TGCAGTGCTAGTGGGCGGAAGACCTACAATGAGCAGTTCTTC,CSASGRKTYNEQFF
-,TRBJ2-7,-,TRBV28,TGTGCCAGCTCCTTACTTGGATTCTCCTACGAGCAGTACTTC,CASSLLGFSYEQYF
TRBD2,TRBJ2-1,-,TRBV10-3,TGTGCCATCAGTTTGGCGACTAGCGGGGGGAGCTCCTACAATGAGCAGTTCTTC,CAISLATSGGSSYNEQFF
-,TRBJ2-2,few,TRBV12-3/TRBV12-4,TGTGCCAGCGAAGGGGGGCTGCACGCCACCGGGGAGCTGTTTTTT,CASEGGLHATGELFF
-,TRBJ2-3,-,TRBV20-1,TGCAGTGCTAGAGATTTACTAACTTCGCCAGATACGCAGTATTTT,CSARDLLTSPDTQYF
-,TRBJ2-1,-,TRBV11-2,TGTGCCAGCAGCTTTCTCCGGGAGTACAATGAGCAGTTCTTC,CASSFLREYNEQFF
TRBD1,TRBJ2-4,-,TRBV6-5,TGTGCCAGCAGTTACCAACAGGGGGCCAAAAACATTCAGTACTTC,CASSYQQGAKNIQYF
TRBD2,TRBJ2-7,-,TRBV20-1,TGCAGTGCTTTAGAAGCGGGAGGGATTAATTGGGAGCAGTACTTC,CSALEAGGINWEQYF
TRBD2,TRBJ2-3,-,TRBV5-1,TGCGCCAGCAGCTTGTCGCCTAGCGGGACGAGCACAGATACGCAGTATTTT,CASSLSPSGTSTDTQYF
TRBD1,TRBJ2-6,-,TRBV11-2,TGTGCCAGTCTCGACAGGGGGCTGTCTGGGGCCAACGTCCTGACTTTC,CASLDRGLSGANVLTF
TRBD1,TRBJ1-1,-,TRBV20-1,TGCAGTGGTACAGGGGGTATCGCTGAAGCTTTCTTT,CSGTGGIAEAFF
-,TRBJ2-7,-,TRBV12-3/TRBV12-4,TGTGCCAGCAGTACCGGGACGGCCTCCTACGAGCAGTACTTC,CASSTGTASYEQYF
-,TRBJ2-4,few,TRBV5-1,TGCGCCAGCAGCTTGGATCGGCCTGGGGGAAACATTCAGTACTTC,CASSLDRPGGNIQYF
-,TRBJ2-3,-,TRBV19,TGTGCCAGTAGTATAGGACAGGCTCTCGACACAGATACGCAGTATTTT,CASSIGQALDTDTQYF
-,TRBJ2-3,few,TRBV21-1,TGTGCCAGGCTTAGAATGAACCCCACAGATACGCAGTATTTT,CARLRMNPTDTQYF
TRBD1,TRBJ1-1,-,TRBV20-1,TGCAGTGTCGCACGTCTGGACAGGCCTATGAACACTGAAGCTTTCTTT,CSVARLDRPMNTEAFF
TRBD2,TRBJ2-2,-,TRBV20-1,TGCAGTGCCATCGGACTAGCGGGAGTTCGGACCGGGGAGCTGTTTTTT,CSAIGLAGVRTGELFF
TRBD2,TRBJ2-7,few,TRBV4-2,TGTGCCAGCAGCCAAGGAGGGGCTAGCGGGAGTTACGACGAGCAGTACTTC,CASSQGGASGSYDEQYF
-,TRBJ2-6,few,TRBV10-3,TGTGCCGCCCATCACTCCGATGGGGCCAACGTCCTGACTTTC,CAAHHSDGANVLTF
-,TRBJ2-4,few,TRBV5-1,TGCGCCAGCAGCTTTTGGGGGAATACCCAAAACATTCAGTACTTC,CASSFWGNTQNIQYF
-,TRBJ2-5,many,TRBV27,TGTGCCAGCAGTTTAAGGGGGGTAGAGACCCAGTACTTC,CASSLRGVETQYF
TRBD1,TRBJ2-7,few,TRBV9,TGTGCCAGCAGCGTAGGGGGACAGAACTACGAGCAGTACTTC,CASSVGGQNYEQYF
-,TRBJ1-1,-,TRBV5-5,TGTGCCAGCAGCTTGGAGGCAACAGGCGCTTTCTTT,CASSLEATGAFF
-,TRBJ1-5,-,TRBV12-3/TRBV12-4,TGTGCCAGCAGTTTATCCGGGGCAGGTCAGCCCCAGCATTTT,CASSLSGAGQPQHF
-,TRBJ2-7,-,TRBV5-1,TGCGCCAGCTTTAGGGTGCCTGACAGCTACGAGCAGTACTTC,CASFRVPDSYEQYF
-,TRBJ2-7,few,TRBV6-1,TGTGCCAGCAGTGAGGACAGCATAGGGTACTTC,CASSEDSIGYF
TRBD2,TRBJ2-1,-,TRBV4-2,TGTGCCAGCAGCCAAAAAAGGGGAGTAGCGGGGTCCTCGGTCTTC,CASSQKRGVAGSSVF
-,TRBJ2-6,few,TRBV29-1,TGCAGCGTTGAGGGCGAGTCTGGGGCCAACGTCCTGACTTTC,CSVEGESGANVLTF
-,TRBJ1-3,-,TRBV6-5,TGTGCCAGCAGCTTACCGGTCTCTGGAAACACCATATATTTT,CASSLPVSGNTIYF
-,TRBJ2-5,few,TRBV5-1,TGCGCCAGCGGGCTTGCGAAAGAGACCCAGTACTTC,CASGLAKETQYF
TRBD1,TRBJ1-2,few,TRBV28,TGTGCCAGCAGTTCACCGGGACAGGGGGCCTATGGCTACACCTTC,CASSSPGQGAYGYTF
TRBD2,TRBJ2-1,-,TRBV4-1,TGCGCCAGCAGCGGGTCTAGCGGGGCCCCTAGACATCCCAATGAGCAGTTCTTC,CASSGSSGAPRHPNEQFF